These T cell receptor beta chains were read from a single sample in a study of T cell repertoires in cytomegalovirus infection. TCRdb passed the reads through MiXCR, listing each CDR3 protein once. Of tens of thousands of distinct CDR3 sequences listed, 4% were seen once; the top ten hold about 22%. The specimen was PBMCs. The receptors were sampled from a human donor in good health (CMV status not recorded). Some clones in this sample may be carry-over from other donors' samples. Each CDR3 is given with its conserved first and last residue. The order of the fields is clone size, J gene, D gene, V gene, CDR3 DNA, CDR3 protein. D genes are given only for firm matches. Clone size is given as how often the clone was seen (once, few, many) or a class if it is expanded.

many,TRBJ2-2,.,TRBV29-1,TGCAGCGTTGGGGGTCCCCAGAGCACCGGGGAGCTGTTTTTT,CSVGGPQSTGELFF
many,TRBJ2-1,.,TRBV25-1,TGTGCCAGCAGTCAGGCGGCAGGGGTGGACAATGAGCAGTTCTTC,CASSQAAGVDNEQFF
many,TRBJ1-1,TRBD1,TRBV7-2,TGTGCCAGCAGCTACGGACAGGGGGGCTTTGGAGCTTTCTTT,CASSYGQGGFGAFF
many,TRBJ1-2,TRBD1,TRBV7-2,TGTGCCAGCAGCTTAGCGTTGAGGGACAGGAGCTACACCTTC,CASSLALRDRSYTF
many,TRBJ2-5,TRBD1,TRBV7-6,TGTGCTAGCAGCGTCGTACAGGGGGATCGAGAGACCCAGTACTTC,CASSVVQGDRETQYF
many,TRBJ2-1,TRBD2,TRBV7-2,TGTGCCAGCAGCTTAGCACCCCTGACTAGCGGGGGCCGCAATGAGCAGTTCTTC,CASSLAPLTSGGRNEQFF
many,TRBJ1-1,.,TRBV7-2,TGTGCCAGCAGCTCGCCAGGGAAAGGGGGAACTGAAGCTTTCTTT,CASSSPGKGGTEAFF
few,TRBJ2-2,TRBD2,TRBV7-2,TGTGCCAGCAGCATGGGGCGCGGGGGGCGGGGCACCGGGGAGCTGTTTTTT,CASSMGRGGRGTGELFF
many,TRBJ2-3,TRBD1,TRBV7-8,TGTGCCAGCAGTTCTCAAGGGGGCGGTAGCACAGATACGCAGTATTTT,CASSSQGGGSTDTQYF
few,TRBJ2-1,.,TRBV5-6,TGTGCCAGCAGCTATGGAAGCTCCTACAATGAGCAGTTCTTC,CASSYGSSYNEQFF
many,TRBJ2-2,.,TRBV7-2,TGTGCCAGCAGCATAATACAGGGAACCGGGGAGCTGTTTTTT,CASSIIQGTGELFF
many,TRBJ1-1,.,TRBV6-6,TGTGCCAGCAGTGAGTGGGCGAACACTGAAGCTTTCTTT,CASSEWANTEAFF
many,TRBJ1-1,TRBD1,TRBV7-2,TGTGCCAGCAGCACAGGGGGCGAGAACACTGAAGCTTTCTTT,CASSTGGENTEAFF
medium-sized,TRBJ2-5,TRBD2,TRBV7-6,TGTGCCAGCAGCCCAGGGACTAGAGGGACCCAGTACTTC,CASSPGTRGTQYF
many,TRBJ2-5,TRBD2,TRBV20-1,TGCAGTGCTAGACGGGGACTAGCGGAAGAGACCCAGTACTTC,CSARRGLAEETQYF
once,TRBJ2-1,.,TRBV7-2,TGTGCCAGCAGCTTGGAGCCCGGGGTAGGTGAGCAGTTCTTC,CASSLEPGVGEQFF
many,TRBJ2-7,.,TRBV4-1,TGCGCCAGCAGCCCTCCCGGCGTGACCTACGAGCAGTACTTC,CASSPPGVTYEQYF
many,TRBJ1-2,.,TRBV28,TGTGCCAGCAGCTACAGGGCTTCTAACTATGGCTACACCTTC,CASSYRASNYGYTF
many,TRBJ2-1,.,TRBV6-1,TGTGCCAGCGAGGCAGGACCTGGTGAGCAGTTCTTC,CASEAGPGEQFF
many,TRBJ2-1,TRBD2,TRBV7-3,TGTGCCAGCAGCCCCTCTAGCGGGAGGAGGTCCTACAATGAGCAGTTCTTC,CASSPSSGRRSYNEQFF
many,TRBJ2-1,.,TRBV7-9,TGTGCCAGCGGGGACACCTACGGAGAGCAGTTCTTC,CASGDTYGEQFF
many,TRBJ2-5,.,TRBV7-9,TGTGCCAGCACCCCCAGTGCGAACCGAGAGACCCAGTACTTC,CASTPSANRETQYF
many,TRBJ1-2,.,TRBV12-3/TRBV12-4,TGTGCCAGCAGTGGTCAGTCGGGTGTAGATGGCTACACCTTC,CASSGQSGVDGYTF